These 10 T cell receptor beta chains originate from one sample sequenced in a study of memory CD4+ T cells and cytomegalovirus serostatus. Using immunoSEQ multiplex PCR, the repertoire was profiled, and TCRdb retains in-frame clones only, with some absent. Counted here are tens of thousands of clones, roughly 80% occurring once; the ten biggest clones make up 0.7% to 0.9%. The sort gate was single viable CD3+CD4+CD8-CD45RO+ cells for memory CD4+ T cells. Sequenced: memory CD4+ T cells from blood. These receptors were collected from an adult in good health and CMV-seronegative.

The gene calls are TRBV10-2 and TRBJ1-3, with unresolved D. Germline CDR1 WSHSY, CDR2 SAAADI. The ends were cut back, 3 bases at V and 7 bases at J, with 13 bases in the middle. The CDR3 runs 14 residues. The CDR3 DNA follows: TGCGCCAGCAGTGAAGTGGCAGGAAGGAACACCATATATTTT. Encoded protein: CASSEVAGRNTIYF.

This chain connects TRBV5-4 to TRBJ1-1; TRBD1 is a possible D gene (6 bases). V dropped 4 bases and J dropped 4 bases, with 17 bases sitting between them. Germline V gives CDR1 SGHNT, CDR2 YYREEE (reference sequence). This CDR3 region has 15 residues. CDR3: CASSTRQVVRTEAFF. For the CDR3, the DNA is TGTGCCAGCAGCACCCGACAGGTCGTCCGCACTGAAGCTTTCTTT.

The J gene is TRBJ2-3, the V gene TRBV9; TRBD2 matches at 9 bases. V lost 5 bases to trimming and J lost 2 bases; unmatched junction nucleotides: 9. The CDR3 is 16 amino acids. Per germline, CDR1 SGDLS and CDR2 YYNGEE. CDR3 DNA sequence: TGTGCCAGCAGTCGGGCGGCGGGGGGGAACACAGATACGCAGTATTTT. Its translation is CASSRAAGGNTDTQYF.

V is TRBV5-1 and J is TRBJ1-1; the D is unclear. V lost 4 bases and J lost 5, with 15 bases in between. The CDR3 contains 14 residues. Germline V lookup: CDR1 SGHRS, CDR2 YFSETQ. The CDR3 spells CASSPGSPVTEAFF. CDR3 nucleotides: TGCGCCAGCAGCCCGGGTTCTCCTGTGACTGAAGCTTTCTTT.

V is TRBV7-2 and J is TRBJ2-5, with 12 nucleotides matching TRBD2. The CDR3 is 15 amino acids. CDR1 and CDR2 from the germline V gene are SGHTA and FQGNSA. V lost 5 bases, J lost 5 bases, and 6 bases stayed unmatched. CDR3 sequence (DNA): TGTGCCAGCAGCCCCGGACTAGCGGGATGGGAGACCCAGTACTTC. Residues: CASSPGLAGWETQYF.

This chain uses TRBV29-1 with TRBJ1-5; possible D gene TRBD1, 6 bases. In germline, CDR1 is SQVTM, CDR2 ANQGSEA. The ends were cut back, 1 base at V and 6 bases at J, with 10 bases in the middle. The CDR3 runs to 13 residues. The CDR3, as DNA: TGCAGCGTTGAAGCAGGGGAAGGTCAGCCCCAGCATTTT. Protein product: CSVEAGEGQPQHF.

This clone was observed a handful of times. V and J are TRBV4-1 and TRBJ1-2, with D possibly being TRBD1 (5 bases). CDR3 size: 14 residues. V lost 1 base and J lost 8, with 14 bases in between. Germline assignment: CDR1 MGHRA and CDR2 YSYEKL. Written as DNA, the CDR3 is TGCGCCAGCAGCCAAGGGGTAGGGACGAGCGGCTACACCTTC. Translating gives CASSQGVGTSGYTF.

The chain is built from TRBV5-4 and TRBJ1-1, with 7 nucleotides matching TRBD1. Losses at the gene ends were 2 bases for V and 4 bases for J; bases not matched to a gene: 5. The V gene's germline CDR1 is SGHNT and CDR2 YYREEE (reference sequence). CDR3 length: 14 residues. The CDR3 here is CASSLGGEGTEAFF. The CDR3 DNA follows: TGTGCCAGCAGCTTAGGGGGCGAAGGCACTGAAGCTTTCTTT.

The chain uses TRBV4-2 and TRBJ2-6; 8 bases align to TRBD1. Germline lookup yields CDR1 LGHNA and CDR2 YNFKEQ. This CDR3 has 17 amino acids. Trimming at V came to 4 bases and at J to 0 bases, leaving 5 bases not matched to a gene. Here the CDR3 reads CASSLQGGSSGANVLTF. Here the CDR3 DNA reads TGTGCCAGCAGCCTACAGGGGGGAAGCTCTGGGGCCAACGTCCTGACTTTC.

This chain joins TRBV11-2 and TRBJ1-3; TRBD1 might be the D (5 bases). Trimming shortened V by 5 bases and J by 0 bases, and 8 bases separated the two germline ends. The germline CDR1 and CDR2 sequences are SGHAT and FQNNGV. The CDR3 runs to 14 residues. The chain's CDR3 is CASSLQVSGNTIYF. The DNA of the CDR3 is TGTGCCAGCAGCCTACAGGTCTCTGGAAACACCATATATTTT.